The clone carrying this T cell receptor beta chain turned up a few times. CDR1 and CDR2 (germline): SQVTM, ANQGSEA. The CDR3 loop spans 14 amino acids. Losses at the gene ends were 2 bases for V and 6 bases for J; bases not matched to a gene: 5. The data were obtained in a study of T cells after yellow fever vaccination. For TCR, cDNA came from 5'RACE template switching, which added a universal primer site and UMIs. Via MiXCR, TCRdb re-called the 5' RACE reads, giving one row per CDR3 protein. The sample holds 300,000 to 350,000 distinct CDR3 sequences, 3.5% to 4.5% seen once. This clonotype was obtained from a man aged 18 to 30 who received the YFV17D yellow fever vaccine. This sequence joins TRBV29-1 and TRBJ2-1, with 9 bases identical to TRBD1. The sequenced sample was PBMCs, obtained 5 days after the yellow fever booster vaccination. Written as DNA, the CDR3 is TGCAGCGTTGAACGGGACAGGGTTTTCAATGAGCAGTTCTTC. Translation: CSVERDRVFNEQFF.